This section outlines one TCR beta chain sequence together with its context. Its antigen is as yet unknown. These data are taken from a study of cytomegalovirus exposure and HLA in healthy donors. CDR1 is MNHEY, CDR2 SMNVEV, per germline (reference sequence). With 2 bases clipped from V and 7 bases from J, the junction kept 10 bases outside the gene matches. The CDR3 has 16 amino acids. Findings and limits, study-wide: The classifier, whose performance was assessed in both the original and validation cohorts, reportedly diagnosed cytomegalovirus status with high specificity and sensitivity. A later examination showed that TCR association rates differed by HLA locus, with DRB1 most and HLA-C fewest.

The study ran its PCR with 60 Vbeta and 13 Jbeta primers. Here immunoSEQ multiplex PCR was the method, and the copy in TCRdb shows in-frame clones only, minus some. The table has 100,000 to 150,000 clones, under 80% seen once. Source material: PBMCs. The origin of this receptor is a man aged 35-49 years in good health and CMV-seropositive. The chain links TRBV27 to TRBJ1-3, with 8 bases that match TRBD1. The CDR3 DNA is TGTGCCAGCAGTTTACGGCCAGGACAGGGTGCCAACACCATATATTTT. It encodes CASSLRPGQGANTIYF.